This passage covers 22 T cell receptor beta chains from one sample sequenced in a study of blood T cell repertoires in COVID-19. Only in-frame clones appear in the TCRdb table, and some are missing; sequencing was by immunoSEQ multiplex PCR. The data show hundreds of thousands of clones, 75% to 90% seen once. Material: PBMCs or T cells enriched from blood (not recorded which). The receptors here all came from a middle-aged woman who had recovered from COVID-19.

The rearrangement uses TRBV7-2 and TRBJ2-5; perhaps TRBD1 as D (5 bases). CDR3 size: 13 residues. V was clipped by 11 bases and J by 2 bases, with 15 bases between them. Germline CDR1 and CDR2: SGHTA and FQGNSA. The CDR3 sequence: CAVPAGRQETQYF. CDR3 coding DNA: TGTGCCGTCCCGGCAGGGCGGCAAGAGACCCAGTACTTC.

The V and J genes are TRBV9 and TRBJ2-1; TRBD1 is a possible D gene (6 bases). CDR3 length: 13 amino acids. CDR1 and CDR2 from the germline V gene are SGDLS and YYNGEE. The V and J ends lost 0 bases and 9 bases respectively, with 10 bases between them. CDR3 sequence: CASSVEPTGEQFF. The CDR3 region has the DNA TGTGCCAGCAGCGTAGAACCGACAGGTGAGCAGTTCTTC. Drawing the rest from reference TRBV9 and TRBJ2-1, the complete variable domain is DSGVTQTPKHLITATGQRVTLRCSPRSGDLSVYWYQQSLDQGLQFLIQYYNGEERAKGNILERFSAQQFPDLHSELNLSSLELGDSALYFCASSVEPTGEQFFGPGTRLTVL.

The rearrangement joins TRBV4-2 to TRBJ1-4, with TRBD1 identical over 7 bases. There are 14 residues in the CDR3. Germline trimming cut 2 bases from V and 7 bases from J; bases unmatched to any gene: 4. From germline, CDR1 is LGHNA and CDR2 YNFKEQ. CDR3 loop: CASSQTGVGEKLFF. The CDR3 DNA reads as TGTGCCAGCAGCCAAACAGGGGTAGGTGAAAAACTGTTTTTT.

V is TRBV11-2 and J is TRBJ2-6; a weak D match, TRBD2 (6 bases). V shed 1 base and J shed 0 bases, with 10 bases lying between them. This CDR3 has 17 residues. The V gene's germline CDR1 is SGHAT and CDR2 FQNNGV. Written as DNA, the CDR3 is TGTGCCAGCAGCTTAGCGGGGGTCGCCTCTGGGGCCAACGTCCTGACTTTC. As protein: CASSLAGVASGANVLTF.

The CDR3 DNA reads TGTGCCAGCAGCCAAGATGTGACAGGGGCCCAGCCCCAGCATTTT. Its protein product is CASSQDVTGAQPQHF. The chain couples TRBV3-1 (or the pseudogene TRBV3-2) to TRBJ1-5; 8 bases fit TRBD1. Germline V gene data show CDR1 as LGHDT and CDR2 as YNNKEL (reference sequence). V dropped 0 bases and J dropped 7; count of bases not matched to a gene: 5. This CDR3 is 15 amino acids long.

This clone was detected once. The chain combines TRBV11-3 with TRBJ2-3; 10 bases line up with TRBD2. CDR3 length equals 16 residues. CDR1 and CDR2 from the germline V gene are SGHNT and YENEEA. The V and J ends lost 3 bases and 2 bases, in that order; junction bases with no gene match: 5. The CDR3 here is CASSLGTSGDTDTQYF. CDR3 DNA sequence: TGTGCCAGCAGCTTGGGCACTAGCGGGGACACAGATACGCAGTATTTT. The variable domain in full, completed from reference TRBV11-3 and TRBJ2-3, reads EAGVVQSPRYKIIEKKQPVAFWCNPISGHNTLYWYLQNLGQGPELLIRYENEEAVDDSQLPKDRFSAERLKGVDSTLKIQPAELGDSAVYLCASSLGTSGDTDTQYFGPGTRLTVL.

A remark on this clone: The same CDR3 also results from other DNA sequences found in this sample. V usage is TRBV24-1 and J usage is TRBJ2-7; D unclear. The CDR3 has 13 residues. V lost 5 bases and J 0 bases, leaving 7 bases between the germline ends. The germline V gene encodes CDR1 KGHDR and CDR2 SFDVKD. For the CDR3, the DNA is TGTGCCACCAGTGGGGCAGGCTCCTACGAGCAGTACTTC. Translated, it gives CATSGAGSYEQYF.

The V call is TRBV9, the J call TRBJ2-3; D gene unclear. The V end was cut by 6 bases, the J end by 1 base, with 12 bases between. CDR3 size: 14 residues. Germline V lookup: CDR1 SGDLS, CDR2 YYNGEE. This CDR3 is CASTPTFGTDTQYF. The CDR3 DNA is TGTGCCAGCACCCCGACTTTTGGCACAGATACGCAGTATTTT.

The chain is built from TRBV30 and TRBJ2-7; 10 nucleotides agree with TRBD1. The length of the CDR3 is 11 residues. Germline lookup yields CDR1 GTSNPN and CDR2 SVGIG (reference sequence). CDR3 sequence reads: CAGTGAREQYF. The CDR3, as DNA: TGTGCGGGGACAGGGGCAAGGGAGCAGTACTTC.

This sequence joins TRBV7-3 and TRBJ2-7; D is unclear. CDR1 is SGHTA and CDR2 is FQGTGA in the germline V gene. This CDR3 has 13 residues. V shed 1 base and J shed 6 bases, with 10 bases lying between them. The CDR3 region is CASSLSSPGEQYF. CDR3 DNA sequence: TGTGCCAGCAGCTTAAGCTCCCCCGGCGAGCAGTACTTC.

The chain joins TRBV7-9 to TRBJ1-4, with D maybe TRBD1 (6 bases). Germline V gene lookup returns CDR1 SEHNR and CDR2 FQNEAQ (reference sequence). The germline V and J ends were trimmed by 1 base and 6 bases, with 9 bases remaining between them. This CDR3 comprises 14 residues. The CDR3 spells CASSLVRGDEKLFF. CDR3 sequence (DNA): TGTGCCAGCAGCTTAGTCAGGGGAGATGAAAAACTGTTTTTT.

This sequence joins TRBV30 and TRBJ1-5; D unresolved. The germline CDR1 and CDR2 sequences are GTSNPN and SVGIG (reference sequence). The CDR3 sequence is 13 residues long. V lost 3 bases and J 4 bases, leaving 10 bases between the germline ends. Here the CDR3 reads CAWRDGGNQPQHF. The CDR3 nucleotides are TGTGCCTGGAGGGACGGAGGGAATCAGCCCCAGCATTTT.

V usage is TRBV28 and J usage is TRBJ2-1; D possibly corresponds to TRBD2 (5 bases). Germline values: CDR1 MDHEN, CDR2 SYDVKM. The germline V and J ends were trimmed by 6 bases and 3 bases, with 12 bases remaining between them. The length of the CDR3 is 14 residues. This CDR3 is CASRDGGLYNEQFF. The CDR3 nucleotides read TGTGCCAGCAGGGATGGAGGTCTCTACAATGAGCAGTTCTTC.

V and J are TRBV30 and TRBJ2-2; 7 bases align to TRBD2. V lost 5 bases and J lost 5; bases outside the gene matches: 8. The CDR3 length is 14 residues. Germline loops: CDR1 GTSNPN, CDR2 SVGIG (reference sequence). The CDR3 spells CAWAGDRRTGELFF. The CDR3 DNA reads as TGTGCCTGGGCGGGGGATCGTCGGACCGGGGAGCTGTTTTTT.

This rearrangement joins TRBV24-1 to TRBJ2-7; the match to TRBD1 covers 11 bases. The germline V gene has CDR1 KGHDR and CDR2 SFDVKD. V was clipped by 5 bases and J by 2 bases; unmatched bases: 4. This CDR3 spans 15 amino acids. CDR3 residues: CATSARDRGTYEQYF. The CDR3 DNA reads as TGTGCCACCAGTGCCCGGGACAGGGGGACCTACGAGCAGTACTTC.

This chain links TRBV7-9 with TRBJ1-3; D call uncertain. This CDR3 comprises 17 residues. The V and J ends lost 4 bases and 0 bases respectively, with 16 bases between them. Germline CDR1 is SEHNR and CDR2 is FQNEAQ (reference sequence). This chain's CDR3 is CASSSPSQVYSGNTIYF. The CDR3 DNA is TGTGCCAGCAGCTCCCCCTCGCAGGTTTACTCTGGAAACACCATATATTTT.

This clone has more than one count but fewer than ten. The chain combines TRBV18 with TRBJ2-3, with TRBD1 matching 7 bases. CDR3 length: 14 amino acids. V shed 7 bases and J 4 bases; nucleotides not matched to a gene: 8. Germline values: CDR1 KGHSH, CDR2 LQKENI. CDR3 coding DNA: TGTGCCAGCTTAAGGGACAGTTCATCAGATACGCAGTATTTT. Encoded protein: CASLRDSSSDTQYF. Filled out from reference TRBV18 and TRBJ2-3, the complete variable domain reads NAGVMQNPRHLVRRRGQEARLRCSPMKGHSHVYWYRQLPEEGLKFMVYLQKENIIDESGMPKERFSAEFPKEGPSILRIQQVVRGDSAAYFCASLRDSSSDTQYFGPGTRLTVL.

The chain employs TRBV18 and TRBJ2-4; 8 bases map to TRBD1. Germline V CDR1 and CDR2: KGHSH, LQKENI. J lost 7 bases, V lost 0 bases, and 2 bases had no gene match. The CDR3 covers 14 residues. CDR3 amino acids: CASSPPRDRNIQYF. The CDR3 DNA sequence: TGTGCCAGCTCACCACCGCGGGACAGGAACATTCAGTACTTC.

This rearrangement joins TRBV10-3 to TRBJ2-7, with 7 bases matching TRBD1. The trim removed 8 bases at V and 1 base at J, leaving 5 bases unmatched. Germline CDR1 and CDR2: ENHRY and SYGVKD. CDR3 length equals 13 residues. CDR3 sequence: CAIGRDSSYEQYF. CDR3 bases: TGTGCCATCGGACGGGACAGTTCCTACGAGCAGTACTTC.

The chain combines TRBV7-9 with TRBJ2-3; 14 bases line up with TRBD2. The germline V gene has CDR1 SEHNR and CDR2 FQNEAQ (reference sequence). The V segment lost 5 bases and the J segment 5 bases; nucleotides outside the gene matches: 6. The CDR3 extends over 16 amino acids. The DNA for the CDR3 is TGTGCCAGCAGCGGGGGACTAGCGGGAGTTGAAGATACGCAGTATTTT. Its protein is CASSGGLAGVEDTQYF.

The genes are TRBV7-8 and TRBJ2-1, with 14 bases aligning to TRBD2. V was pared by 4 bases and J by 9 bases, with 8 bases of the junction left unmatched. This CDR3 contains 16 residues. CDR1 and CDR2 (germline): SGHVS, FQNEAQ. CDR3 nucleotides: TGTGCCAGCAGCTCTGGACTAGCGGGAGGTAAAGGTGAGCAGTTCTTC. Amino acid sequence: CASSSGLAGGKGEQFF.

The chain carries TRBV5-1 and TRBJ2-5; D is unclear. This CDR3 spans 13 amino acids. Per the germline V gene, CDR1 is SGHRS and CDR2 is YFSETQ. V was clipped by 4 bases and J by 5 bases, with 12 bases between them. The CDR3 loop is CASSLLSSETQYF. CDR3 nucleotide sequence: TGCGCCAGCAGCCTCCTTTCTTCCGAGACCCAGTACTTC.